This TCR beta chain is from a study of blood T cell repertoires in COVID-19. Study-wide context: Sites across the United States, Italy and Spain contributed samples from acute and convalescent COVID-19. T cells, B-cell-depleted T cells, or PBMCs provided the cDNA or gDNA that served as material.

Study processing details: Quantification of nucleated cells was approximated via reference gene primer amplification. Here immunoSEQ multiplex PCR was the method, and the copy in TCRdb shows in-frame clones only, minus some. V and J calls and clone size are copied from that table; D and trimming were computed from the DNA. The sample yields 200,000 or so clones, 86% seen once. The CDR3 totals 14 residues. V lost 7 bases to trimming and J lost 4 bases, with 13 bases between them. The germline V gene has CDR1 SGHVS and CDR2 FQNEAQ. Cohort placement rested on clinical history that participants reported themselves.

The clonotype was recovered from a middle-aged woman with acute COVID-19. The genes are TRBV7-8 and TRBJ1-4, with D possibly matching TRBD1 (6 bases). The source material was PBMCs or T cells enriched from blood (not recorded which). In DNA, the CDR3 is TGTGCCAGCACCGTGACAGGATTTAATGAAAAACTGTTTTTT. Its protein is CASTVTGFNEKLFF.